This T cell receptor (beta chain) appears in the sequencing data of a study of cytomegalovirus exposure and HLA in healthy donors. Study results and caveats: Available immune exposure information covered CMV serostatus only. In a later analysis, a missense DCLRE1C variant was linked to TCR beta V- and J-gene trimming.

The CDR3 runs 14 residues. Germline CDR1 and CDR2: SEHNR and FQNEAQ (reference sequence). Notes on this clone: Its matching antigen is unknown. A read error may account for a junction end that differs from germline.

PCR employed 60 Vbeta and 13 Jbeta primers. Methods used by the authors: Later, an analysis found some 80 million unique TCR beta chains, and 10 million to 11 million of these were shared. Here immunoSEQ multiplex PCR was the method, and the copy in TCRdb shows in-frame clones only, minus some. The V and J calls and clone size are taken from that table; D and trimming were inferred from the DNA. The repertoire holds approximately 130,000 clones, with about 86% as singletons. The source of this sequence is a woman between 25 and 40 years old in good health and CMV-seronegative. The genes are TRBV7-9 and TRBJ1-1; D unresolved. Sequencing was done on a sample of PBMCs. The CDR3 DNA reads TGTTCCAGCAGCTTAGGAACAGAAAACACTGAAGCTTTCTTT. Residues: CSSSLGTENTEAFF.